This is a list of T cell receptor beta chains from one sample in a study of blood T cell repertoires in COVID-19. Data came from immunoSEQ multiplex PCR; TCRdb stores just in-frame clones and leaves some out. This sample has roughly 120,000 clones, with around 83% found just once. Specimen: peripheral blood. The source of these receptors is a woman older than 75 with COVID-19, enrolled during active disease. Both conserved end residues are part of each CDR3. The D gene is left open where the match is weak. Only some rows state a clone size, as once, few, many or a class for expanded clones.

d_gene: TRBD2; j_gene: TRBJ2-3; v_gene: TRBV9; abundance: NA; CDR3aa: CASSVSSGSQDTQYF; CDR3nt: TGTGCCAGCAGCGTCTCTAGCGGGAGTCAAGATACGCAGTATTTT
d_gene: TRBD1; j_gene: TRBJ1-2; v_gene: TRBV11-2; abundance: NA; CDR3aa: CASSSTGKGYTF; CDR3nt: TGTGCCAGCAGCTCGACAGGGAAAGGCTACACCTTC
d_gene: TRBD1; j_gene: TRBJ2-5; v_gene: TRBV25-1; abundance: NA; CDR3aa: CASRTGGLETQYF; CDR3nt: TGTGCCAGCAGAACAGGGGGGTTGGAGACCCAGTACTTC
d_gene: TRBD2; j_gene: TRBJ2-1; v_gene: TRBV2; abundance: NA; CDR3aa: CASSHTSGRFGEQFF; CDR3nt: TGTGCCAGCAGCCACACGAGCGGGAGATTCGGTGAGCAGTTCTTC
d_gene: TRBD1; j_gene: TRBJ2-7; v_gene: TRBV4-1; abundance: NA; CDR3aa: CASSQVTGTGGNEQYF; CDR3nt: TGCGCCAGCAGCCAGGTAACCGGGACAGGGGGCAACGAGCAGTACTTC
d_gene: NA; j_gene: TRBJ2-1; v_gene: TRBV6-2/TRBV6-3; abundance: NA; CDR3aa: CASSYSRRESSYNEQFF; CDR3nt: TGTGCCAGCAGTTACTCGAGGAGGGAGAGCTCCTACAATGAGCAGTTCTTC
d_gene: TRBD2; j_gene: TRBJ2-7; v_gene: TRBV4-3; abundance: NA; CDR3aa: CASSQTTSGYEQYF; CDR3nt: TGCGCCAGCAGCCAAACGACTAGCGGCTACGAGCAGTACTTC
d_gene: NA; j_gene: TRBJ1-1; v_gene: TRBV6-2/TRBV6-3; abundance: NA; CDR3aa: CASSYGLRTVNTEAFF; CDR3nt: TGTGCCAGCAGTTACGGCCTCCGGACAGTGAACACTGAAGCTTTCTTT
d_gene: NA; j_gene: TRBJ1-2; v_gene: TRBV28; abundance: NA; CDR3aa: CASSLRTPIYGYTF; CDR3nt: TGTGCCAGCAGTTTAAGGACACCCATCTATGGCTACACCTTC
d_gene: NA; j_gene: TRBJ1-1; v_gene: TRBV4-1; abundance: NA; CDR3aa: CASSQGPGAYTEAFF; CDR3nt: TGCGCCAGCAGCCAAGGTCCAGGGGCGTACACTGAAGCTTTCTTT
d_gene: TRBD1; j_gene: TRBJ1-3; v_gene: TRBV18; abundance: once; CDR3aa: CASSRYRDRGSLGIGNTIYF; CDR3nt: TGTGCCAGCTCACGCTACCGGGACAGGGGGTCTCTAGGAATTGGAAACACCATATATTTT
d_gene: TRBD2; j_gene: TRBJ2-1; v_gene: TRBV27; abundance: NA; CDR3aa: CASSLTSGYNEQFF; CDR3nt: TGTGCCAGCAGTTTAACTAGCGGCTACAATGAGCAGTTCTTC
d_gene: TRBD1; j_gene: TRBJ2-7; v_gene: TRBV6-5; abundance: NA; CDR3aa: CASKEQGDISYEQYF; CDR3nt: TGTGCCAGTAAAGAACAGGGGGATATCTCCTACGAGCAGTACTTC
d_gene: TRBD1; j_gene: TRBJ2-5; v_gene: TRBV5-1; abundance: NA; CDR3aa: CASSIGTGANRGETQYF; CDR3nt: TGCGCCAGCAGCATCGGGACAGGGGCGAACCGAGGGGAGACCCAGTACTTC
d_gene: NA; j_gene: TRBJ1-1; v_gene: TRBV9; abundance: NA; CDR3aa: CASSAALPGRDTEAFF; CDR3nt: TGTGCCAGCAGCGCCGCTTTGCCAGGGAGGGACACTGAAGCTTTCTTT
d_gene: TRBD1; j_gene: TRBJ1-1; v_gene: TRBV4-3; abundance: NA; CDR3aa: CASSQRQGLISEAFF; CDR3nt: TGCGCCAGCAGCCAGAGACAGGGTTTAATATCTGAAGCTTTCTTT
d_gene: NA; j_gene: TRBJ1-2; v_gene: TRBV19; abundance: NA; CDR3aa: CASSIEKQIGYTF; CDR3nt: TGTGCCAGTAGTATAGAAAAACAGATCGGCTACACCTTC
d_gene: TRBD1; j_gene: TRBJ1-4; v_gene: TRBV15; abundance: NA; CDR3aa: CATGPQGAYEKLFF; CDR3nt: TGTGCCACCGGCCCGCAGGGGGCATATGAAAAACTGTTTTTT
d_gene: NA; j_gene: TRBJ2-3; v_gene: TRBV19; abundance: NA; CDR3aa: CASSYTRLSTDTQYF; CDR3nt: TGTGCCAGTAGTTACACTAGGCTAAGCACAGATACGCAGTATTTT
d_gene: NA; j_gene: TRBJ1-5; v_gene: TRBV7-2; abundance: NA; CDR3aa: CASSLERSTHQPQHF; CDR3nt: TGTGCCAGCAGCTTAGAGCGCAGCACCCATCAGCCCCAGCATTTT
d_gene: TRBD1; j_gene: TRBJ1-2; v_gene: TRBV29-1; abundance: NA; CDR3aa: CSVASRGLSNYGYTF; CDR3nt: TGCAGCGTTGCCTCCAGGGGGCTCTCTAACTATGGCTACACCTTC
d_gene: TRBD1; j_gene: TRBJ2-2; v_gene: TRBV10-3; abundance: NA; CDR3aa: CAIGTDTGELFF; CDR3nt: TGTGCCATCGGGACAGACACCGGGGAGCTGTTTTTT
d_gene: NA; j_gene: TRBJ2-5; v_gene: TRBV20-1; abundance: once; CDR3aa: CSASGLATKETQYF; CDR3nt: TGCAGTGCTAGTGGGCTGGCAACCAAAGAGACCCAGTACTTC
d_gene: TRBD1; j_gene: TRBJ1-3; v_gene: TRBV3-1/TRBV3-2; abundance: NA; CDR3aa: CASSPRQGGSGNTIYF; CDR3nt: TGTGCCAGCAGCCCGAGACAGGGAGGCTCTGGAAACACCATATATTTT